These 5 T cell receptor beta chains were all obtained from the same sample, sequenced in a study of blood T cell repertoires in COVID-19. The data were produced by immunoSEQ multiplex PCR, yet TCRdb's version contains in-frame clones alone and is incomplete. The sample contains some 95,000 clones, approximately 90% of which appear only once. Sequenced input: peripheral blood. The receptors shown here come from a human donor with active COVID-19. The donor label of this sample is uncertain.

This chain connects TRBV19 to TRBJ2-2, with TRBD1 matching 8 bases. The CDR3 is 17 amino acids. Germline CDR1 reads LNHDA; CDR2 reads SQIVND (reference sequence). The V gene end was trimmed by 4 bases and the J gene end by 6 bases; junction bases not matched to a gene: 13. DNA of the CDR3: TGTGCCAGTAGTACGCCCCCCGGACAGGGTTTTCCCGGGGAGCTGTTTTTT. This translates into CASSTPPGQGFPGELFF.

The V gene is TRBV6-6, the J gene TRBJ2-4; 8 bases are a match to TRBD1. The CDR3 covers 12 residues. Losses at the gene ends were 6 bases for V and 16 bases for J; bases not matched to a gene: 11. Germline CDR1 reads MNHNY; CDR2 reads SVGAGI (reference sequence). The CDR3 protein is CASRDRVSQDYF. The CDR3 coding sequence is TGTGCCAGCAGGGACAGGGTTTCCCAGGACTACTTC.

This rearrangement joins TRBV11-2 to TRBJ2-1, with D perhaps matching TRBD2 (6 bases). The germline V gene has CDR1 SGHAT and CDR2 FQNNGV. Trimming shortened V by 4 bases and J by 10 bases, and 17 bases separated the two germline ends. This CDR3 has 14 residues. CDR3: CASSSTRPLGEQFF. CDR3 sequence (DNA): TGTGCCAGCAGCTCGACTAGGCCCCTCGGGGAGCAGTTCTTC.

This clone was detected only once. The chain carries TRBV14 and TRBJ2-3; tentative D call: TRBD2 (7 bases). V lost 1 base and J 2 bases, leaving 10 bases between the germline ends. Germline-derived CDR1 and CDR2 are SGHDN and FVKESK. The CDR3 covers 15 residues. The CDR3 DNA is TGTGCCAGCAGCCAAGTTGGGGGGGCCACAGATACGCAGTATTTT. It is translated as CASSQVGGATDTQYF.

The chain couples TRBV11-1 to TRBJ2-5; 11 bases are shared with TRBD2. The CDR3 extends over 16 amino acids. Germline lookup yields CDR1 SGHAT and CDR2 FQDESV (reference sequence). Unmatched junction bases numbered 10, after V lost 5 bases and J lost 5 bases. The CDR3 coding sequence is TGTGCCAGCAGCCCAGAGCTAGCGGGGGGTTCTGAGACCCAGTACTTC. This sequence encodes CASSPELAGGSETQYF.